A single sample gave rise to the 10 T cell receptor beta chains below, sequenced in a study of cytomegalovirus exposure and HLA in healthy donors. Amplification used 60 Vbeta primers and 13 Jbeta primers. This table comes from immunoSEQ multiplex PCR, and its TCRdb copy is limited to in-frame clones, with some not included. This table has about 110,000 clones, approximately 80% appearing once. What was sequenced was PBMCs. These TCRs come from a woman aged 25-40 years in good health and CMV-seropositive.

The V and J genes are TRBV6-6 and TRBJ1-5, with TRBD1 identical over 8 bases. The CDR3 extends over 13 amino acids. J lost 9 bases, V lost 6 bases, and 7 bases had no gene match. Germline V gene lookup returns CDR1 MNHNY and CDR2 SVGAGI (reference sequence). The CDR3 DNA reads TGTGCCAGCAGAGTGGACAGGGAATTGCCCCAGCATTTT. This translates into CASRVDRELPQHF.

J is TRBJ1-5 and V is TRBV27, with 12 bases lining up with TRBD1. Looked up from germline, CDR1 is MNHEY and CDR2 is SMNVEV (reference sequence). V was clipped by 6 bases and J by 4 bases; unmatched bases: 13. CDR3 length: 18 amino acids. CDR3 bases: TGTGCCAGCAGGGACGGGACAGGGGGCGTTCATGGGAATCAGCCCCAGCATTTT. Protein: CASRDGTGGVHGNQPQHF.

The chain carries TRBV19 and TRBJ2-1, with TRBD2 matching 16 bases. This CDR3 has 16 amino acids. Germline V lookup: CDR1 LNHDA, CDR2 SQIVND (reference sequence). V was clipped by 4 bases and J by 8 bases; unmatched bases: 5. The CDR3 is CASSTGLAGGPHEQFF. The CDR3 DNA is TGTGCCAGTAGTACGGGACTAGCGGGGGGGCCCCATGAGCAGTTCTTC.

The V and J genes are TRBV5-1 and TRBJ1-2; 7 bases align to TRBD1. Unmatched junction bases numbered 6, after V lost 4 bases and J lost 0 bases. Per the germline V gene, CDR1 is SGHRS and CDR2 is YFSETQ. The CDR3 has 15 residues. CDR3 DNA: TGCGCCAGCAGCCCACGGACAGGTTCTAACTATGGCTACACCTTC. Its translation: CASSPRTGSNYGYTF.

This sequence joins TRBV9 and TRBJ2-5, with 9 bases matching TRBD1. V trimming: 0 bases; J trimming: 2 bases; junction bases outside the gene matches: 8. This CDR3 has 17 residues. CDR1 SGDLS and CDR2 YYNGEE come from the germline V gene. DNA of the CDR3: TGTGCCAGCAGCGTAGAGGGGGGACAGGGCAATCAAGAGACCCAGTACTTC. This codes for CASSVEGGQGNQETQYF.

V usage is TRBV7-9 and J usage is TRBJ2-1; D is unresolved. The CDR3 covers 14 residues. The ends were cut back, 5 bases at V and 9 bases at J, with 17 bases in the middle. Per germline, CDR1 SEHNR and CDR2 FQNEAQ (reference sequence). The CDR3 region has the DNA TGTGCCAGCAGCATACCCGAGGATGTCTTTGAGCAGTTCTTC. This translates into CASSIPEDVFEQFF.

This clone occurred a few times. The V and J genes are TRBV7-2 and TRBJ2-1; D gene ambiguous. Trimming removed 6 bases at V and 0 bases at J, with 12 bases between. CDR1 and CDR2 from the germline V gene are SGHTA and FQGNSA. The CDR3 is made up of 15 amino acids. As DNA, the CDR3 is TGTGCCAGCAGTCCTACGCGGAGCTCCTACAATGAGCAGTTCTTC. Translating gives CASSPTRSSYNEQFF.

The chain joins TRBV6-6 to TRBJ1-5; D gene ambiguous. Trimming took 4 bases from V and 1 from J, leaving 8 bases between them. The germline V gene encodes CDR1 MNHNY and CDR2 SVGAGI (reference sequence). The CDR3 contains 14 residues. The CDR3 loop reads CASSSHGSNQPQHF. CDR3 in DNA: TGTGCCAGCAGTTCCCACGGGAGCAATCAGCCCCAGCATTTT.

The DNA of the CDR3 is TGTGCCAGCAGCAACGGACAGGCGGGTGGCTACACCTTC. Its translation is CASSNGQAGGYTF. The chain couples TRBV7-9 to TRBJ1-2; TRBD1 matches 7 bases. The CDR3 has 13 amino acids. V shed 5 bases, J shed 7 bases, and the junction held 7 bases outside the gene matches. Germline V lookup: CDR1 SEHNR, CDR2 FQNEAQ (reference sequence).

This chain uses TRBV7-8 with TRBJ1-1; D not certain. The CDR3 totals 13 residues. Trimming removed 1 base from V and 3 bases from J, with 6 bases in between. CDR1 and CDR2 from the germline V gene are SGHVS and FQNEAQ. The CDR3 sequence: CASSLGRYTEAFF. The CDR3 DNA is TGTGCCAGCAGCTTAGGTCGGTACACTGAAGCTTTCTTT.